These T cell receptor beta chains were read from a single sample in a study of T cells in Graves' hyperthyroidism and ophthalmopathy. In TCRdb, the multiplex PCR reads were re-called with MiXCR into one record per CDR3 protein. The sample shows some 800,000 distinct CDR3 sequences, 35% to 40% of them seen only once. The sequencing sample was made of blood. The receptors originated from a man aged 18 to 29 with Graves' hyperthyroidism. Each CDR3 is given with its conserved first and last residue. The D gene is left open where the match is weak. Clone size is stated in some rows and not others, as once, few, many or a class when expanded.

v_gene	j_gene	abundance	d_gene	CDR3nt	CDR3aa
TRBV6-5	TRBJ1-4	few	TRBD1	TGTGCCAGCAGTTCGGGACAGATCGGTAGACTGTTTTTT	CASSSGQIGRLFF
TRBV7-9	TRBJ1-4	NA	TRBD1	TGTGCCAGCAGCTTAGCAGACAGGGATGTGAAACTGTTTTTT	CASSLADRDVKLFF
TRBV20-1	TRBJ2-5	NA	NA	TGCAGTGCTGGGACCCAGTACTTC	CSAGTQYF
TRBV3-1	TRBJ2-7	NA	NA	TGTGCCAGCAGCCTCCCGGGTCAAACGGACGAGCAGTACTTC	CASSLPGQTDEQYF
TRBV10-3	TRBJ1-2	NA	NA	TGTGCCATCAGTGACCAGACAGTAGGTGGCTACACCTTC	CAISDQTVGGYTF
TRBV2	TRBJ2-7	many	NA	TGTGCCAGCAGTGCTCAGGGGAGGTACGAGCAGTACTTC	CASSAQGRYEQYF
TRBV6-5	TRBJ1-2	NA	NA	TGTGCCAGCACCAAGGGGGGTATCTATGGCTACACCTTC	CASTKGGIYGYTF
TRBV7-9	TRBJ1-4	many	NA	TGTGCCAGCAGCCTAAACAGGGCGGGTGAAAAACTGTTTTTT	CASSLNRAGEKLFF
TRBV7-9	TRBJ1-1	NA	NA	TGCGCCAGCAGCCAAGTAGGGATATCGAACACTGAAGCTTTCTTT	CASSQVGISNTEAFF
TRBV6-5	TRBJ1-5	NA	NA	TGTGCCAGCAGGGAACCGCAGGGGAGGAATCAGCCCCAGCATTTT	CASREPQGRNQPQHF
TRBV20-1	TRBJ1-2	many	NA	TGCAGTGCTCCCGACAGAGGGAATGGCTACACCTTC	CSAPDRGNGYTF
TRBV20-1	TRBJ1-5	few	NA	TGCAGTGCTAGGAGGAGTAATGATCAGCCCCAGCATTTT	CSARRSNDQPQHF
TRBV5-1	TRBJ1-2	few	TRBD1	TGCGCCAGCAGCCGACAGGGATTGGACTATGGCTACACCTTC	CASSRQGLDYGYTF
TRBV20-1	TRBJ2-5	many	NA	TGCAGTGCTAGACAGCATTTCCGGGAGACCCAGTACTTC	CSARQHFRETQYF
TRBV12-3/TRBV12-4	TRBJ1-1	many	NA	TGTGCCAGCAGTCCCCTCGGGGCGAACACTGAAGCTTTCTTT	CASSPLGANTEAFF
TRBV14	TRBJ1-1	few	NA	TGTGCCAGCACCCCCCACGGGGACACTGAAGCTTTCTTT	CASTPHGDTEAFF